A selection of T cell receptor beta chains follows, all from one sample in a study of Ad26.COV2.S vaccination and SARS-CoV-2 variants. Assay: immunoSEQ multiplex PCR; the TCRdb copy retains only in-frame clones and omits some. This table has around 270,000 clones, approximately 88% appearing once. Sequences were derived from peripheral blood, sampled in a trial of Ad26.COV2.S vaccine versus placebo. The source is a person between 18 and 59 years old who received the Ad26.COV2.S COVID-19 vaccine or a placebo. Each CDR3 is given with its conserved first and last residue. The order of the fields is D gene, V gene, clone size, J gene, CDR3 protein, CDR3 DNA. D genes are given only for firm matches. Where a row states a size, it is once, few, many or the class of an expanded clone; other rows omit it.

>.|TRBV24-1|.|TRBJ1-2
CATSDFRAQGSYGYTF
TGTGCCACCAGTGATTTCCGGGCGCAGGGAAGCTATGGCTACACCTTC
>.|TRBV30|.|TRBJ1-5
CAWSVPGLGNQPQHF
TGTGCCTGGAGTGTACCGGGGCTGGGGAATCAGCCCCAGCATTTT
>.|TRBV29-1|.|TRBJ2-3
CSVTPADTQYF
TGCAGCGTCACTCCCGCAGATACGCAGTATTTT
>TRBD1|TRBV6-6|.|TRBJ2-3
CASSYPGTGSTDTQYF
TGTGCCAGCAGTTACCCCGGGACAGGGAGCACAGATACGCAGTATTTT
>TRBD1|TRBV6-5|.|TRBJ1-4
CASSLGQGLAEKLFF
TGTGCCAGCAGCCTGGGACAGGGACTTGCAGAAAAACTGTTTTTT
>.|TRBV7-9|.|TRBJ2-1
CASSATPGRLSYNEQFF
TGTGCCAGCAGCGCGACACCGGGACGGCTTTCTTACAATGAGCAGTTCTTC
>.|TRBV4-2|.|TRBJ1-3
CASSQGGRLTGNTIYF
TGTGCCAGCAGCCAAGGGGGACGGCTGACCGGAAACACCATATATTTT
>.|TRBV12-3/TRBV12-4|.|TRBJ2-1
CASSLQDYNEQFF
TGTGCCAGCAGTTTGCAGGATTACAATGAGCAGTTCTTC
>TRBD1|TRBV6-1|.|TRBJ1-5
CASRGGTGGNQPQHF
TGTGCCAGCAGGGGAGGGACAGGGGGCAATCAGCCCCAGCATTTT
>.|TRBV2|.|TRBJ1-1
CASSEQNTEAFF
TGTGCCAGCAGTGAACAGAACACTGAAGCTTTCTTT
>.|TRBV18|.|TRBJ2-1
CASSPLSRQGLGNEQFF
TGTGCCAGCTCACCATTATCCAGGCAGGGTCTCGGCAATGAGCAGTTCTTC
>.|TRBV7-6|few|TRBJ1-1
CASAQLNTEAFF
TGTGCCAGCGCCCAGTTGAACACTGAAGCTTTCTTT
>.|TRBV24-1|.|TRBJ1-2
CAYGGGRPEGYTF
TGTGCCTACGGCGGGGGGCGGCCCGAAGGCTACACCTTC
>.|TRBV2|.|TRBJ1-2
CASRTGGVGYTF
TGTGCCAGCAGGACGGGAGGGGTAGGCTACACCTTC
>TRBD2|TRBV5-4|.|TRBJ2-7
CASRLGGRQETGYEQYF
TGTGCCAGCAGGTTGGGGGGGAGGCAGGAAACAGGCTACGAGCAGTACTTC
>TRBD2|TRBV7-3|.|TRBJ2-1
CASSFPGGRANEQFF
TGTGCCAGCAGCTTCCCTGGCGGGAGGGCCAATGAGCAGTTCTTC
>.|TRBV14|.|TRBJ2-2
CASAFVMTGELFF
TGTGCCAGCGCCTTCGTGATGACCGGGGAGCTGTTTTTT
>.|TRBV6-5|.|TRBJ1-2
CASSRTPNYYTF
TGTGCCAGCAGCAGGACACCCAACTACTACACCTTC
>TRBD2|TRBV5-4|.|TRBJ2-5
CASSLLAGVQETQYF
TGTGCCAGCAGCCTACTAGCGGGAGTCCAAGAGACCCAGTACTTC
>.|TRBV6-2/TRBV6-3|.|TRBJ1-5
CASSYSKANRGIFQPQHF
TGTGCCAGCAGTTACTCGAAAGCGAATAGGGGGATATTTCAGCCCCAGCATTTT
>TRBD2|TRBV14|few|TRBJ2-1
CASSRLAGLLYNEQFF
TGTGCCAGCAGTCGACTAGCGGGGCTCCTCTACAATGAGCAGTTCTTC
>.|TRBV7-2|.|TRBJ2-5
CASTYLRKPETQYF
TGTGCCAGCACCTACCTGAGAAAACCAGAGACCCAGTACTTC
>.|TRBV6-2/TRBV6-3|once|TRBJ1-5
CASSYRAGSKNQPQHF
TGTGCCAGCAGTTACAGGGCCGGTAGCAAGAATCAGCCCCAGCATTTT
>.|TRBV19|.|TRBJ1-1
CASSMTGFRGMNTEAFF
TGTGCCAGTAGTATGACAGGTTTCAGGGGTATGAACACTGAAGCTTTCTTT
>.|TRBV11-3|.|TRBJ2-3
CASSSEGGPSTDTQYF
TGTGCCAGCAGCAGCGAGGGCGGGCCAAGCACAGATACGCAGTATTTT
>TRBD1|TRBV4-3|.|TRBJ2-2
CASSQDLGQGAPGELFF
TGCGCCAGCAGCCAAGATTTGGGACAGGGGGCCCCCGGGGAGCTGTTTTTT
>TRBD1|TRBV6-2/TRBV6-3|.|TRBJ1-5
CASSLPGQGSFGQPQHF
TGTGCCAGCAGTTTACCGGGACAGGGGTCCTTTGGGCAGCCCCAGCATTTT
>.|TRBV12-3/TRBV12-4|.|TRBJ1-3
CASSFSGGNTIYF
TGTGCCAGCAGTTTCTCTGGAGGAAACACCATATATTTT
>.|TRBV19|.|TRBJ1-2
CASSTWGNYGYTF
TGTGCCAGTAGTACGTGGGGTAACTATGGCTACACCTTC
>TRBD2|TRBV7-3|.|TRBJ2-3
CASSGRTSGDTDTQYF
TGTGCCAGCAGCGGGCGGACTAGCGGGGACACAGATACGCAGTATTTT
>.|TRBV27|.|TRBJ2-1
CASSTPSSNEQFF
TGTGCCAGCAGTACCCCCTCGAGCAATGAGCAGTTCTTC
>.|TRBV10-1|once|TRBJ1-4
CASSERVGASTNEKLFF
TGCGCCAGCAGTGAGAGGGTCGGAGCTTCAACTAATGAAAAACTGTTTTTT
>.|TRBV5-5|.|TRBJ1-6
CASSLLNRANSPLHF
TGTGCCAGCAGCTTGTTGAACAGGGCTAATTCACCCCTCCACTTT
>.|TRBV7-9|.|TRBJ2-1
CASSLAPTATEQFF
TGTGCCAGCAGCTTAGCCCCCACAGCGACTGAGCAGTTCTTC
>.|TRBV30|.|TRBJ2-7
CAWSVQGQAYEQYF
TGTGCCTGGAGTGTACAAGGTCAGGCCTACGAGCAGTACTTC
>TRBD1|TRBV5-1|.|TRBJ2-6
CASSLWTGGSGANVLTF
TGCGCCAGCAGCTTATGGACAGGGGGCTCTGGGGCCAACGTCCTGACTTTC
>.|TRBV4-3|.|TRBJ1-2
CASSQDRQTYYGYTF
TGCGCCAGCAGCCAAGATAGGCAGACTTACTATGGCTACACCTTC
>TRBD1|TRBV27|.|TRBJ2-3
CASSPLRGQGTDTQYF
TGTGCCAGCAGTCCATTGAGGGGACAGGGCACAGATACGCAGTATTTT
>.|TRBV3-1/TRBV3-2|.|TRBJ1-1
CASSQATGEAFF
TGTGCCAGCAGCCAAGCGACCGGGGAGGCTTTCTTT
>.|TRBV27|.|TRBJ2-2
CASSSRASGELFF
TGTGCCAGCAGTTCCAGGGCCTCCGGGGAGCTGTTTTTT
>.|TRBV7-3|few|TRBJ1-3
CASSSPRDGSGNTIYF
TGTGCCAGCAGCTCGCCTCGGGACGGCTCTGGAAACACCATATATTTT
>TRBD2|TRBV24-1|few|TRBJ2-1
CATSVTSGSRNEQFF
TGTGCCACCAGTGTCACTAGCGGGAGCCGAAATGAGCAGTTCTTC